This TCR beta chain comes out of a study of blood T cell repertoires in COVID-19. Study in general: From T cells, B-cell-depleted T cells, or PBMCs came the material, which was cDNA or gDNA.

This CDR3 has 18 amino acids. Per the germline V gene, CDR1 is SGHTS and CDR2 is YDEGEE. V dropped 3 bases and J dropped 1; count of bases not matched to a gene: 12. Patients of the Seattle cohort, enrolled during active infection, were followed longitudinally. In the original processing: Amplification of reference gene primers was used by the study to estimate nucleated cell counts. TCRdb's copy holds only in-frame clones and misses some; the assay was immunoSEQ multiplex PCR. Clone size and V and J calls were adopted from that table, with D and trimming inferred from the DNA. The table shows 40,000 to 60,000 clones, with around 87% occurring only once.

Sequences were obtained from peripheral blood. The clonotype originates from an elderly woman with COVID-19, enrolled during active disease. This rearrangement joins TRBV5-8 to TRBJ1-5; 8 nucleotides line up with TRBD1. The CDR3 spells CASSSAAGGAGSNQPQHF. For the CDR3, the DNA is TGTGCCAGCAGCTCTGCCGCAGGGGGCGCGGGGAGCAATCAGCCCCAGCATTTT. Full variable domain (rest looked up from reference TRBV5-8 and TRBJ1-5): EAGVTQSPTHLIKTRGQQATLRCSPISGHTSVYWYQQALGLGLQFLLWYDEGEERNRGNFPPRFSGRQFPNYSSELNVNALELEDSALYLCASSSAAGGAGSNQPQHFGDGTRLSIL.